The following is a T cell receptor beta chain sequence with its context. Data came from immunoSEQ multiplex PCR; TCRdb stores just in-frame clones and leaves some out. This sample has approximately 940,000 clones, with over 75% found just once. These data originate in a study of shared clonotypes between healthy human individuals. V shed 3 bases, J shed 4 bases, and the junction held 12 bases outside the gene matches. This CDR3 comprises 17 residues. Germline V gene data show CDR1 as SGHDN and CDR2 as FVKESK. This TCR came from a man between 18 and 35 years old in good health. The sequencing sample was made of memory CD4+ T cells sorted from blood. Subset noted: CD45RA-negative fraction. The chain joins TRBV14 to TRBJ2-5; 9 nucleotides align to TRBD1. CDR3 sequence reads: CASSHARSTGGAETQYF. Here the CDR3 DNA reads TGTGCCAGCAGCCATGCGAGATCAACAGGGGGCGCAGAGACCCAGTACTTC.